These 3 T cell receptor beta chains originate from one sample sequenced in a study of T cells in Graves' hyperthyroidism and ophthalmopathy. Amplification of TCR beta CDR3 regions used RNA as the template. The TCR CDR3 was amplified in a first-round RT-PCR using the HTBI primer set. MiXCR was run by TCRdb on the multiplex PCR reads, yielding one entry per CDR3 protein. The sample has under 800,000 distinct CDR3 sequences, around 13% seen once. Material for sequencing was blood. The receptors originated from a woman between 18 and 29 years old with Graves' hyperthyroidism.

The table lists this clonotype with many counts. The V and J genes are TRBV18 and TRBJ2-3; D is uncertain. V lost 3 bases and J lost 0, with 10 bases in between. Germline V gene sequence: CDR1 KGHSH, CDR2 LQKENI. The CDR3 runs 15 residues. The CDR3 DNA sequence: TGTGCCAGCTCACCGTGGGAACTTAGCACAGATACGCAGTATTTT. Translation: CASSPWELSTDTQYF. The full variable domain, its missing parts supplied by reference TRBV18 and TRBJ2-3, is NAGVMQNPRHLVRRRGQEARLRCSPMKGHSHVYWYRQLPEEGLKFMVYLQKENIIDESGMPKERFSAEFPKEGPSILRIQQVVRGDSAAYFCASSPWELSTDTQYFGPGTRLTVL.

The chain recombines TRBV14 with TRBJ2-7, with TRBD1 identical over 10 bases. The germline V gene has CDR1 SGHDN and CDR2 FVKESK. Losses at the gene ends were 4 bases for V and 6 bases for J; bases not matched to a gene: 9. The CDR3 spans 15 residues. CDR3 sequence: CASSPPGTGVGEQYF. The CDR3 DNA sequence: TGTGCCAGCAGCCCACCAGGGACAGGGGTCGGCGAGCAGTACTTC.

V and J are TRBV5-1 and TRBJ1-6; D is uncertain. CDR1 is SGHRS and CDR2 is YFSETQ in the germline V gene. The CDR3 runs to 14 residues. Trimming left V 0 bases short and J 6 bases short, with 7 bases between. This CDR3 reads CASSLDTGNSPLHF. CDR3 coding DNA: TGCGCCAGCAGCTTGGATACGGGTAATTCACCCCTCCACTTT.